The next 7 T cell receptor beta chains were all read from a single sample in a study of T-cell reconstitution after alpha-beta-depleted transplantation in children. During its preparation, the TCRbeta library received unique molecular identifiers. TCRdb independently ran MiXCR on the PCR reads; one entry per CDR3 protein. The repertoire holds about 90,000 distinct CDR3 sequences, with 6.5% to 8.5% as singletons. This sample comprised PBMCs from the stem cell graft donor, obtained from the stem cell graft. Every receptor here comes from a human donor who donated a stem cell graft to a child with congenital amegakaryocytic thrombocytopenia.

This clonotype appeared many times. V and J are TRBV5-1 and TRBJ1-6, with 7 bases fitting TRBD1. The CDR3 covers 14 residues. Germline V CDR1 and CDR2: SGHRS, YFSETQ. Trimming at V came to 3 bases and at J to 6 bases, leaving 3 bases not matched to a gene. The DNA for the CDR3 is TGCGCCAGCAGCTCCGGACAGGTTAATTCACCCCTCCACTTT. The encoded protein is CASSSGQVNSPLHF.

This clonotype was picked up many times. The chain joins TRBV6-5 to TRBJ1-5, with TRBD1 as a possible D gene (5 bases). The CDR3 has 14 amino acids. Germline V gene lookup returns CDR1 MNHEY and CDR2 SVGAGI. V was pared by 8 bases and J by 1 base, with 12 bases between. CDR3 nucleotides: TGTGCCAGCGAGGGGCGCGTGAGCAATCAGCCCCAGCATTTT. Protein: CASEGRVSNQPQHF.

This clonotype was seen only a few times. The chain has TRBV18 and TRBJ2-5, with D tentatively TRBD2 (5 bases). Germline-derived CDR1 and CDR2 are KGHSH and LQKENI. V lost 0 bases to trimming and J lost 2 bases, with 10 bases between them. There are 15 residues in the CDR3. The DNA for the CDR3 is TGTGCCAGCTCACCACCCCTCGGAGGACAAGAGACCCAGTACTTC. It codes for CASSPPLGGQETQYF.

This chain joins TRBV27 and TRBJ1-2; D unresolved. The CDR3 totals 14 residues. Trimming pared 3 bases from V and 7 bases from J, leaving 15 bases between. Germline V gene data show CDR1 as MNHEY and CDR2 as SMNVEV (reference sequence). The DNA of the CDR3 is TGTGCCAGCAGTTTGCGGCGGCCCGGAACTGGCTACACCTTC. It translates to CASSLRRPGTGYTF.

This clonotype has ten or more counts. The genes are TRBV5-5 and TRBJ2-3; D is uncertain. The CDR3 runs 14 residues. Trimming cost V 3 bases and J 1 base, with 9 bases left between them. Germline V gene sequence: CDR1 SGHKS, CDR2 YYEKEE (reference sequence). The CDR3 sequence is CASSSRVGTDTQYF. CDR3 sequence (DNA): TGTGCCAGCAGCTCCCGGGTAGGCACAGATACGCAGTATTTT.

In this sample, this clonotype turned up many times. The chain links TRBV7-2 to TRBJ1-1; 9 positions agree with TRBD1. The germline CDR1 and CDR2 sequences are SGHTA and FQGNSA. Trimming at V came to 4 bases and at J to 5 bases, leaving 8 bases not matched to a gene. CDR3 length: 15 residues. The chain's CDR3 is CASSYETGGWTEAFF. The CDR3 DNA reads TGTGCCAGCAGCTACGAGACAGGGGGGTGGACTGAAGCTTTCTTT.

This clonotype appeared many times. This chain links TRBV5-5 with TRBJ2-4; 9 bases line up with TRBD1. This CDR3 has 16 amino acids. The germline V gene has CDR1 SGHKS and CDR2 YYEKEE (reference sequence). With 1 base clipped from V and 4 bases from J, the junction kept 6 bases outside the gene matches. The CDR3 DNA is TGTGCCAGCAGCTTGACTCCCGGGACAGGGAAAAACATTCAGTACTTC. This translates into CASSLTPGTGKNIQYF.